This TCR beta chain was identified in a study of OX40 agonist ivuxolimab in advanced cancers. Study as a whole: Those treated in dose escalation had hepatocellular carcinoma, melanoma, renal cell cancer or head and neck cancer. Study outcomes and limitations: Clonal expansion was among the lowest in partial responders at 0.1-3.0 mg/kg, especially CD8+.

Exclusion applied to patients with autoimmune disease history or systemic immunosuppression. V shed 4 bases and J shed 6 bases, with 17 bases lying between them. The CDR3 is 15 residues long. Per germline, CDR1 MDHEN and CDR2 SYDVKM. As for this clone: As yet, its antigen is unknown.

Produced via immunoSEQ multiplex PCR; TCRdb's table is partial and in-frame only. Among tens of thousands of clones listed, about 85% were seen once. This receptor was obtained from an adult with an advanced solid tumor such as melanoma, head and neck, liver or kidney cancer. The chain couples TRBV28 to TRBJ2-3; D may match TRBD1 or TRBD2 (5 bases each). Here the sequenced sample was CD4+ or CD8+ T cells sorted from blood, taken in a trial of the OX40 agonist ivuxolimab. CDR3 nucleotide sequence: TGTGCCAGCAGTTCACGGGACCGACCGGACGATACGCAGTATTTT. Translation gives CASSSRDRPDDTQYF.